Listed below are T cell receptor beta chains from one sample, sequenced in a study of regulatory T cells in long-lasting Graves disease. TCRdb passed the multiplex PCR reads through MiXCR, listing each CDR3 protein once. Here the sample spans around 480,000 distinct CDR3 sequences, roughly 16% being singletons. The same sample was also studied in work on T cells in Graves' hyperthyroidism and ophthalmopathy.

Source: peripheral blood mononuclear cells (PBMCs), taken at new diagnosis, from a patient treated with antithyroid drugs. Receptors were obtained from a woman aged 40 to 65 with Graves disease. CDR3s include the opening cysteine and the closing phenylalanine or tryptophan. The D gene is left open where the match is weak. The size field is filled for only some rows; it gives once, few, many or a size class.

j_call: TRBJ1-2; d_call: .; clone_size: many; v_call: TRBV2; cdr3_aa: CASSEGERGYTF; cdr3_nt: TGTGCCAGCAGTGAAGGGGAGCGAGGCTACACCTTC
j_call: TRBJ2-2; d_call: .; clone_size: .; v_call: TRBV5-4; cdr3_aa: CASSLADFSGELFF; cdr3_nt: TGTGCCAGCAGCTTGGCCGACTTTTCCGGGGAGCTGTTTTTT
j_call: TRBJ2-7; d_call: .; clone_size: .; v_call: TRBV30; cdr3_aa: CAWRTGTDSYEQYF; cdr3_nt: TGTGCCTGGAGGACCGGGACGGATTCCTACGAGCAGTACTTC
j_call: TRBJ2-1; d_call: TRBD2; clone_size: many; v_call: TRBV12-3/TRBV12-4; cdr3_aa: CASSKIAGGDEQFF; cdr3_nt: TGTGCCAGCAGTAAGATAGCGGGGGGCGATGAGCAGTTCTTC
j_call: TRBJ2-7; d_call: .; clone_size: few; v_call: TRBV7-9; cdr3_aa: CASSPSGTASSYEQYF; cdr3_nt: TGTGCCAGCAGCCCATCAGGGACGGCGAGCTCCTACGAGCAGTACTTC
j_call: TRBJ2-5; d_call: .; clone_size: many; v_call: TRBV7-9; cdr3_aa: CASSLAGRRLKETQYF; cdr3_nt: TGTGCCAGCAGCTTAGCGGGACGCAGGCTCAAAGAGACCCAGTACTTC
j_call: TRBJ1-3; d_call: TRBD1; clone_size: .; v_call: TRBV5-4; cdr3_aa: CASSPSGGSGNTIYF; cdr3_nt: TGTGCCAGCAGCCCCTCAGGGGGCTCTGGAAACACCATATATTTT
j_call: TRBJ1-2; d_call: TRBD1; clone_size: few; v_call: TRBV5-1; cdr3_aa: CASSVTGGAQANYGYTF; cdr3_nt: TGCGCCAGCAGCGTTACAGGGGGCGCGCAGGCTAACTATGGCTACACCTTC
j_call: TRBJ2-1; d_call: .; clone_size: few; v_call: TRBV20-1; cdr3_aa: CSAREGGAGGLYNEQFF; cdr3_nt: TGCAGTGCTAGAGAGGGGGGGGCAGGGGGCTTGTACAATGAGCAGTTCTTC
j_call: TRBJ1-2; d_call: .; clone_size: many; v_call: TRBV4-1; cdr3_aa: CASSQDGQRDGYTF; cdr3_nt: TGCGCCAGCAGCCAAGATGGCCAGCGCGATGGCTACACCTTC
j_call: TRBJ1-2; d_call: TRBD1; clone_size: many; v_call: TRBV6-1; cdr3_aa: CASSEGTGDGYTF; cdr3_nt: TGTGCCAGCAGTGAAGGGACAGGGGATGGCTACACCTTC
j_call: TRBJ2-3; d_call: TRBD1; clone_size: .; v_call: TRBV7-9; cdr3_aa: CALPPTGGADTQYF; cdr3_nt: TGTGCCCTCCCCCCGACAGGGGGCGCAGATACGCAGTATTTT
j_call: TRBJ1-2; d_call: .; clone_size: .; v_call: TRBV12-3/TRBV12-4; cdr3_aa: CASSYPSRGYTF; cdr3_nt: TGTGCCAGCAGTTACCCCTCGCGCGGCTACACCTTC
j_call: TRBJ2-1; d_call: .; clone_size: .; v_call: TRBV2; cdr3_aa: CASSRESDEQFF; cdr3_nt: TGTGCCAGCAGTAGAGAATCGGATGAGCAGTTCTTC
j_call: TRBJ1-4; d_call: TRBD1; clone_size: many; v_call: TRBV12-3/TRBV12-4; cdr3_aa: CASSLSGTGLNEKLFF; cdr3_nt: TGTGCCAGCAGCCTTAGTGGGACAGGACTGAATGAAAAACTGTTTTTT
j_call: TRBJ2-6; d_call: .; clone_size: many; v_call: TRBV3-1; cdr3_aa: CASSQLSGANVLTF; cdr3_nt: TGTGCCAGCAGCCAACTCTCTGGGGCCAACGTCCTGACTTTC
j_call: TRBJ1-1; d_call: TRBD1; clone_size: .; v_call: TRBV6-1; cdr3_aa: CASTRQGPEAFF; cdr3_nt: TGTGCCAGCACTAGACAGGGACCTGAAGCTTTCTTT
j_call: TRBJ2-7; d_call: .; clone_size: many; v_call: TRBV20-1; cdr3_aa: CSARPQGTYEQYF; cdr3_nt: TGCAGTGCTAGACCCCAGGGAACCTACGAGCAGTACTTC
j_call: TRBJ2-3; d_call: .; clone_size: many; v_call: TRBV5-1; cdr3_aa: CASSSGTTDTQYF; cdr3_nt: TGTGCCAGCAGTTCTGGGACTACAGATACGCAGTATTTT
j_call: TRBJ2-1; d_call: .; clone_size: many; v_call: TRBV11-3; cdr3_aa: CASSLTGTNEQFF; cdr3_nt: TGTGCCAGCAGCTTAACAGGAACAAATGAGCAGTTCTTC
j_call: TRBJ2-7; d_call: .; clone_size: many; v_call: TRBV2; cdr3_aa: CASRIEGGPYEQYF; cdr3_nt: TGTGCCAGCCGGATTGAGGGGGGCCCGTACGAGCAGTACTTC
j_call: TRBJ2-1; d_call: .; clone_size: many; v_call: TRBV12-3/TRBV12-4; cdr3_aa: CASSFPLSVDEQFF; cdr3_nt: TGTGCCAGCAGTTTCCCTTTATCAGTGGATGAGCAGTTCTTC
j_call: TRBJ2-5; d_call: .; clone_size: many; v_call: TRBV7-2; cdr3_aa: CASSLVSENRETQYF; cdr3_nt: TGTGCCAGCAGCTTAGTATCGGAAAACAGAGAGACCCAGTACTTC
j_call: TRBJ1-5; d_call: .; clone_size: many; v_call: TRBV28; cdr3_aa: CASLKGGNRGNQPQHF; cdr3_nt: TGTGCCAGCCTAAAGGGGGGGAATCGGGGCAATCAGCCCCAGCATTTT
j_call: TRBJ1-5; d_call: .; clone_size: few; v_call: TRBV29-1; cdr3_aa: CSVTIGGGGPQHF; cdr3_nt: TGCAGCGTGACTATTGGGGGGGGAGGGCCCCAGCATTTT
j_call: TRBJ1-1; d_call: .; clone_size: .; v_call: TRBV9; cdr3_aa: CASSVVPGPTEAFF; cdr3_nt: TGTGCCAGCAGCGTAGTGCCGGGCCCCACTGAAGCTTTCTTT
j_call: TRBJ2-3; d_call: TRBD1; clone_size: few; v_call: TRBV27; cdr3_aa: CASSWTGNTQYF; cdr3_nt: TGTGCCAGCAGCTGGACAGGGAATACGCAGTATTTT
j_call: TRBJ1-4; d_call: TRBD1; clone_size: many; v_call: TRBV20-1; cdr3_aa: CSAIRGEDEKLFF; cdr3_nt: TGCAGTGCAATCAGGGGGGAGGATGAAAAACTGTTTTTT
j_call: TRBJ2-4; d_call: .; clone_size: many; v_call: TRBV5-1; cdr3_aa: CASSLGQAGKNIQYF; cdr3_nt: TGCGCCAGCAGCTTGGGACAGGCGGGCAAAAACATTCAGTACTTC
j_call: TRBJ1-1; d_call: TRBD1; clone_size: few; v_call: TRBV6-2/TRBV6-3; cdr3_aa: CASSYLTGGVGAFF; cdr3_nt: TGTGCCAGCAGTTACCTGACAGGGGGCGTTGGAGCTTTCTTT
j_call: TRBJ2-3; d_call: .; clone_size: .; v_call: TRBV7-3; cdr3_aa: CASSTHSTDTQYF; cdr3_nt: TGTGCCAGCAGCACCCACAGCACAGATACGCAGTATTTT
j_call: TRBJ1-5; d_call: TRBD1; clone_size: .; v_call: TRBV6-1; cdr3_aa: CASRSPGTGGMAQHF; cdr3_nt: TGTGCCAGCAGATCTCCCGGGACAGGGGGGATGGCCCAGCATTTT
j_call: TRBJ1-5; d_call: .; clone_size: many; v_call: TRBV19; cdr3_aa: CASSYSRGQPQHF; cdr3_nt: TGTGCCAGCAGTTACTCGCGTGGGCAGCCCCAGCATTTT
j_call: TRBJ1-4; d_call: .; clone_size: many; v_call: TRBV2; cdr3_aa: CASSEGEKLFF; cdr3_nt: TGTGCCAGCAGTGAGGGTGAAAAACTGTTTTTT
j_call: TRBJ2-2; d_call: .; clone_size: few; v_call: TRBV5-5; cdr3_aa: CASSRLSTGELFF; cdr3_nt: TGTGCCAGCAGCCGACTATCTACCGGGGAGCTGTTTTTT
j_call: TRBJ1-1; d_call: .; clone_size: many; v_call: TRBV12-3/TRBV12-4; cdr3_aa: CASSPQGEGPEAFF; cdr3_nt: TGTGCCAGCAGCCCACAGGGAGAAGGGCCTGAAGCTTTCTTT
j_call: TRBJ2-3; d_call: TRBD2; clone_size: once; v_call: TRBV12-3/TRBV12-4; cdr3_aa: CASSSGTSGVRFTDTQYF; cdr3_nt: TGTGCCAGCAGTTCCGGGACTAGCGGGGTTAGGTTCACAGATACGCAGTATTTT
j_call: TRBJ2-1; d_call: .; clone_size: .; v_call: TRBV18; cdr3_aa: CASSPGWGAYNEQFF; cdr3_nt: TGTGCCAGCTCACCAGGGTGGGGGGCCTACAATGAGCAGTTCTTC
j_call: TRBJ2-7; d_call: .; clone_size: .; v_call: TRBV13; cdr3_aa: CASSQEPLSYEQYF; cdr3_nt: TGTGCCAGCAGCCAAGAACCTCTCTCCTACGAGCAGTACTTC
j_call: TRBJ2-5; d_call: .; clone_size: many; v_call: TRBV11-2; cdr3_aa: CASSLRLGSETQYF; cdr3_nt: TGTGCCAGCAGCCTTAGGTTAGGGTCCGAGACCCAGTACTTC
j_call: TRBJ2-5; d_call: .; clone_size: once; v_call: TRBV28; cdr3_aa: CARGAGALQETQYF; cdr3_nt: TGTGCCAGAGGCGCGGGGGCTCTTCAAGAGACCCAGTACTTC